This T cell receptor beta chain was documented in a study of T-cell memory formation after mild COVID-19. Study-wide results and limits: Prior to infection, memory already included some responding clones, suggesting cross-reactive memory joined.

As to this clonotype: As yet, its antigen is unknown.

Via MiXCR, TCRdb re-called the 5' RACE reads, giving one row per CDR3 protein. In the table there are 80,000 to 90,000 distinct CDR3 sequences, around 27% of which are singletons. The ends lost 4 bases at V and 3 bases at J; junction bases unmatched: 3. Germline CDR1 is MGHRA and CDR2 is YSYEKL. The CDR3 has 14 amino acids. The TCR sequence derives from a man younger than 35 who had mild COVID-19 (a few samples of this study predate the infection). Cell type and time point are not known. V gene TRBV4-1 combines with J gene TRBJ2-7, with 10 bases matching TRBD2. Sequenced: PBMCs or a T cell subset sorted from them (not recorded which). CDR3 in amino acids: CASSPLAGGYEQYF. The CDR3 DNA is TGCGCCAGCAGCCCCTTAGCGGGAGGCTACGAGCAGTACTTC.